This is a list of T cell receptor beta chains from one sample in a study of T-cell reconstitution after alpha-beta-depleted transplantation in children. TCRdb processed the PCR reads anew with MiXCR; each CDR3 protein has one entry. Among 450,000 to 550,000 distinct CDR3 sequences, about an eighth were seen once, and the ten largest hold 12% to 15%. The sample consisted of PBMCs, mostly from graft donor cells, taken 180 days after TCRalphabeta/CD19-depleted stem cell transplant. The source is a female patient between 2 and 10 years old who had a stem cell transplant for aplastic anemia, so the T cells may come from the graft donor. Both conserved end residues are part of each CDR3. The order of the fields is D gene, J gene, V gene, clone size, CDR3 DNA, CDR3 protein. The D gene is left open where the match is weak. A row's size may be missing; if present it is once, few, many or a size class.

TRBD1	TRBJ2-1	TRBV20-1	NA	TGCAGTGCTAGAGGGGCTGGGGACAGGGGACACTCCTACAATGAGCAGTTCTTC	CSARGAGDRGHSYNEQFF
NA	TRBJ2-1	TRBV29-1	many	TGCAGCGTCGCCCCGGGACTCGCGATTTACAATGAGCAGTTCTTC	CSVAPGLAIYNEQFF
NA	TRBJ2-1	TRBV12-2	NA	TGTGCAAGTCGCTTAATAGGGGCCTACAATGAGCAGTTCTTC	CASRLIGAYNEQFF
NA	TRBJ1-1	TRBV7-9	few	TGTGCCAGCAGCTTTCCGTGGGGGGGTACTGAAGCTTTCTTT	CASSFPWGGTEAFF
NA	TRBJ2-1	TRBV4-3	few	TGCGCCAGCAGCCAACCGCAGGGGGGGTTGGATGAGCAGTTCTTC	CASSQPQGGLDEQFF
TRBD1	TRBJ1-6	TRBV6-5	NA	TGTGCCAGCAGCCTTGGGACAGGGTCTCTTTTACCCCTCCACTTT	CASSLGTGSLLPLHF
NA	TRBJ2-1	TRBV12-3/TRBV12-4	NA	TGTGCCAGCAGCCCCGGGACTGCGAGGAGTGAGCAGTTCTTC	CASSPGTARSEQFF
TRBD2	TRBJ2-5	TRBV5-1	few	TGCGCCAGCAGCCCCTACGGACTAGCGGGACAACAAGTTTTAAAAGAGACCCAGTACTTC	CASSPYGLAGQQVLKETQYF
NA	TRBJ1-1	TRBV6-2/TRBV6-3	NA	TGTGCCAGCAGTTACAGGCGGGCTGAAGTTTTCTTT	CASSYRRAEVFF
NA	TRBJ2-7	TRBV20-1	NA	TGCAGTGCTCCGCGAGACGGGCTTTACGAGCAGTACTTC	CSAPRDGLYEQYF
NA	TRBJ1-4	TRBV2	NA	TGTGCCAGCCATCTTCGAATCTATAATGAAAAACTGTTTTTT	CASHLRIYNEKLFF
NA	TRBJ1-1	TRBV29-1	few	TGCAGCGGTCATGATGATTTGAACACTGAAGCTTTCTTT	CSGHDDLNTEAFF
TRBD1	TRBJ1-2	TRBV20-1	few	TGCAGTGCTAGACGGACAGGGGCTAACTATGGCTACACCTTC	CSARRTGANYGYTF
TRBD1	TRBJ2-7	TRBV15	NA	TGTGCCACCAGCTCCGGGACAGGGGTCTCCTACGAGCAGTACTTC	CATSSGTGVSYEQYF
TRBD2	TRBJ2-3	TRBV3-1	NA	TGTGCCAGCACGGGACTAGCGGGAGGGCCGATAGATACGCAGTATTTT	CASTGLAGGPIDTQYF
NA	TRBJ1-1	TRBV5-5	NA	TGTGCCAGCAGCTGGAACCCCGGGGACACTGAAGCTTTCTTT	CASSWNPGDTEAFF
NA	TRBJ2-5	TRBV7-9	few	TGTGCCAGCAGCCACCAGGTCTTGGAGACCCAGTACTTC	CASSHQVLETQYF
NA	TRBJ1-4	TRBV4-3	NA	TGCGCCAGCGGATCACAGGGCAGACTGTTTTTT	CASGSQGRLFF
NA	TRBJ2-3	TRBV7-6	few	TGTGCCAGCAGCATAGGGGGGGCTACAGATACGCAGTATTTT	CASSIGGATDTQYF
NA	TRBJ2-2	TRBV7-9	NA	TGTGCCAGCAGCCCCCAAATGGGGGCCACCGGGGAGCTGTTTTTT	CASSPQMGATGELFF
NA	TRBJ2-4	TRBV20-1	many	TGCAGTGCTGGGGCAGGCCAAAACATTCAGTACTTC	CSAGAGQNIQYF
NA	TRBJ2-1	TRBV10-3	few	TGTGCCATCAACAGAGGGTTAAGCTCCTACAATGAGCAGTTC	CAINRGLSSYNEQF
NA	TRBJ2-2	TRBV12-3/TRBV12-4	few	TGTGCCAGCAGTACAGGTTGGGCCGGGGAGCTGTTTTTT	CASSTGWAGELFF